The rows below give T cell receptor beta chains drawn from one sample of a study of T cells in localized non-small cell lung cancer. The data were produced by immunoSEQ multiplex PCR, yet TCRdb's version contains in-frame clones alone and is incomplete. The table includes 15,000 to 20,000 clones, about 83% detected once. Sequencing used peripheral blood, obtained before any cancer treatment. The receptor set was obtained from a male donor at least 60 years old with stage III lung adenocarcinoma. The CDR3 runs from the conserved cysteine through the conserved F or W. The order of the fields is J gene, D gene, clone size, V gene, CDR3 protein, CDR3 DNA. The D gene is left open where the match is weak. A clone size is listed for some rows: how often the clone was seen (once, few, many), or a class if it is expanded.

TRBJ1-5 | TRBD1 | few | TRBV6-4 | CASSDLGPIKTGVGQPQHF | TGTGCCAGCAGTGACCTCGGCCCTATCAAGACAGGGGTGGGTCAGCCCCAGCATTTT
TRBJ2-7 | NA | NA | TRBV30 | CAWSSGYEQYF | TGTGCCTGGTCCTCGGGGTACGAGCAGTACTTC
TRBJ1-2 | TRBD1 | NA | TRBV6-4 | CASSEQGFGGYTF | TGTGCCAGCAGTGAACAGGGGTTTGGAGGCTACACCTTC
TRBJ2-7 | TRBD2 | NA | TRBV9 | CASSVGGLGVYEQYF | TGTGCCAGCAGCGTTGGGGGACTAGGGGTTTACGAGCAGTACTTC
TRBJ2-1 | TRBD2 | NA | TRBV4-1 | CASSQLHTSGGAWNEQFF | TGCGCCAGCAGCCAACTTCACACTAGCGGGGGGGCCTGGAATGAGCAGTTCTTC
TRBJ1-1 | TRBD1 | NA | TRBV5-1 | CASSDRDRKGSLAEAFF | TGCGCCAGCAGCGACCGGGACAGGAAAGGGTCACTCGCTGAAGCTTTCTTT
TRBJ2-3 | TRBD1 | NA | TRBV6-1 | CASRGQPSTDTQYF | TGTGCCAGCAGGGGACAGCCTAGCACAGATACGCAGTATTTT
TRBJ1-6 | NA | few | TRBV4-2 | CASSQGGGRGSPLHF | TGTGCCAGCAGCCAAGGGGGGGGTCGAGGCTCACCCCTCCACTTT
TRBJ1-1 | NA | NA | TRBV30 | CAWSVGQNTEAFF | TGTGCCTGGAGTGTTGGTCAGAACACTGAAGCTTTCTTT
TRBJ1-5 | NA | NA | TRBV6-1 | CASIQGGGSNQPQHF | TGTGCCAGCATCCAAGGGGGGGGGAGCAATCAGCCCCAGCATTTT
TRBJ1-6 | TRBD1 | NA | TRBV28 | CASRPIRGAYNSPLHF | TGTGCCAGCAGGCCTATCAGGGGGGCGTATAATTCACCCCTCCACTTT
TRBJ2-2 | NA | NA | TRBV5-1 | CASSLQQIEAGELFF | TGCGCCAGCAGCTTGCAGCAAATAGAGGCCGGGGAGCTGTTTTTT
TRBJ1-6 | NA | NA | TRBV11-2 | CASSLVGRKGGSPLHF | TGTGCCAGCAGCTTAGTTGGCAGGAAGGGTGGTTCACCCCTCCACTTT
TRBJ2-2 | NA | NA | TRBV5-6 | CASSFVRGARTGELFF | TGTGCCAGCAGCTTCGTAAGGGGGGCTCGGACCGGGGAGCTGTTTTTT
TRBJ1-1 | NA | NA | TRBV5-1 | CASSLDGGITEAFF | TGCGCCAGCAGCTTGGACGGGGGGATCACTGAAGCTTTCTTT
TRBJ1-2 | NA | NA | TRBV6-6 | CASSYSAGNYGYTF | TGTGCCAGCAGTTACTCAGCAGGGAACTATGGCTACACCTTC
TRBJ1-2 | NA | NA | TRBV18 | CASSPDGGYGYTF | TGTGCCAGCTCACCAGACGGAGGCTATGGCTACACCTTC
TRBJ2-5 | NA | NA | TRBV5-4 | CASSLGGTEETQYF | TGTGCCAGCAGCTTGGGAGGGACGGAAGAGACCCAGTACTTC
TRBJ1-2 | NA | NA | TRBV29-1 | CSVESLFYGYTF | TGCAGCGTTGAATCCCTCTTCTATGGCTACACCTTC
TRBJ2-7 | NA | NA | TRBV5-1 | CASSLVQSYEQYF | TGCGCCAGCAGCTTGGTTCAGTCCTACGAGCAGTACTTC
TRBJ1-1 | NA | few | TRBV5-6 | CASSLRGGNTEAFF | TGTGCCAGCAGCTTGAGAGGGGGTAACACTGAAGCTTTCTTT
TRBJ2-5 | NA | NA | TRBV6-1 | CASSVIPGFQETQYF | TGTGCCAGCAGTGTCATCCCGGGATTCCAAGAGACCCAGTACTTC
TRBJ2-7 | NA | NA | TRBV2 | CATRVSDVSYEQYF | TGTGCCACCCGGGTCTCAGACGTCTCCTACGAGCAGTACTTC
TRBJ1-6 | NA | NA | TRBV7-3 | CASSLTASAYNSPLHF | TGTGCCAGCAGCTTAACGGCCAGTGCCTATAATTCACCCCTCCACTTT
TRBJ2-1 | TRBD2 | NA | TRBV7-3 | CASSSGTSPNEQFF | TGTGCCAGCAGCTCCGGGACTAGCCCCAATGAGCAGTTCTTC
TRBJ1-2 | NA | NA | TRBV29-1 | CSVGAGIYGYTF | TGCAGCGTTGGGGCAGGCATCTATGGCTACACCTTC
TRBJ1-1 | TRBD1 | NA | TRBV6-1 | CASSKTGVHTEAFF | TGTGCCAGCAGCAAAACAGGGGTGCACACTGAAGCTTTCTTT
TRBJ2-5 | NA | NA | TRBV4-1 | CASSQDLGRSPPQETQYF | TGCGCCAGCAGCCAAGATTTGGGCAGGAGTCCCCCCCAAGAGACCCAGTACTTC
TRBJ1-3 | NA | few | TRBV27 | CASGSGNTIYF | TGTGCCAGCGGCTCTGGAAACACCATATATTTT